This entry features one TCR beta chain sequence. Its specificity is unknown. The CDR3 contains 17 residues. Germline assignment: CDR1 SEHNR and CDR2 FQNEAQ (reference sequence). With V trimmed by 5 bases and J by 4 bases, 6 bases remained unmatched. Measured with immunoSEQ multiplex PCR; TCRdb has only the in-frame clones, and not every one. The sample yields about 79,000 clones, around 80% seen once. The data were taken from a study of PD-1 blockade in mismatch repair-deficient tumors. Study as a whole: Patients had around 12 mismatch repair-deficient cancer types, all previously treated and progressing.

Study-level points and caveats: Tumor-resident clones, often absent from pretreatment blood, expanded after pembrolizumab and then contracted.

The receptor's source is an adult with mismatch repair-deficient cancer. The V gene is TRBV7-9, the J gene TRBJ2-2, with 14 nucleotides matching TRBD2. The source material was peripheral blood, sampled 44 weeks after starting pembrolizumab. The CDR3 coding sequence is TGTGCCAGCAGCCTGGGACTAGCGGGAGTTGCCACCGGGGAGCTGTTTTTT. Amino acids: CASSLGLAGVATGELFF.